One and the same sample provided the 17 T cell receptor beta chains below, sequenced in a study of T-cell reconstitution after alpha-beta-depleted transplantation in children. Unique molecular identifiers were incorporated during preparation of the TCRbeta library. TCRdb passed the PCR reads through MiXCR, listing each CDR3 protein once. Among about 400,000 distinct CDR3 sequences listed, 16% were seen once. Specimen: PBMCs, mostly from graft donor cells, collected 360 days after TCRalphabeta/CD19-depleted stem cell transplant. The source is a boy younger than two who had a stem cell transplant for Wiskott-Aldrich syndrome, so the T cells may come from the graft donor.

The CDR3 protein is CASTFGGDRGYNEQFF. In DNA, the CDR3 is TGTGCCAGCACCTTCGGGGGGGACAGGGGGTACAATGAGCAGTTCTTC. The chain links TRBV7-8 to TRBJ2-1; 11 bases are shared with TRBD1. Trimming took 7 bases from V and 4 from J; bases not matched to a gene: 9. Per the germline V gene, CDR1 is SGHVS and CDR2 is FQNEAQ. The CDR3 runs 16 residues.

This clonotype was picked up many times. V gene TRBV4-3 combines with J gene TRBJ2-1, with 8 bases fitting TRBD2. Unmatched junction bases numbered 5, after V lost 1 base and J lost 3 bases. Germline V gives CDR1 LGHNA, CDR2 YSLEER. The CDR3 is 16 amino acids. This CDR3 is CASSQGGSGVYNEQFF. DNA of the CDR3: TGCGCCAGCAGCCAAGGAGGTAGCGGGGTCTACAATGAGCAGTTCTTC.

This clonotype was observed a handful of times. The chain uses TRBV15 and TRBJ2-7; D is undetermined. The CDR3 runs 15 residues. The germline V gene encodes CDR1 LNHNV and CDR2 YYDKDF (reference sequence). V was clipped by 0 bases and J by 1 base, with 10 bases between them. The CDR3 DNA follows: TGTGCCACCAGCAGAGATCGGGTAGAATCCTACGAGCAGTACTTC. It codes for CATSRDRVESYEQYF.

CDR3 in amino acids: CASSIAGCEQYF. CDR3 sequence (DNA): TGTGCCAGCAGCATAGCAGGTTGCGAGCAGTACTTC. The gene calls are TRBV12-3 or TRBV12-4 and TRBJ2-7; D gene ambiguous. V lost 6 bases to trimming and J lost 6 bases, with 12 bases between them. CDR3 length equals 12 residues.

The V gene is TRBV30, the J gene TRBJ2-1; TRBD2 might be the D (6 bases). The CDR3 is 12 amino acids. Germline V gene sequence: CDR1 GTSNPN, CDR2 SVGIG (reference sequence). Trimming took 0 bases from V and 10 from J, leaving 10 bases between them. In DNA form, the CDR3 reads TGTGCCTGGAGTGTATCGGCGGGGGAGCAGTTCTTC. Amino acids: CAWSVSAGEQFF.

V usage is TRBV20-1 and J usage is TRBJ2-2; 7 nucleotides align to TRBD2. There are 12 residues in the CDR3. V shed 7 bases, J shed 7 bases, and the junction held 6 bases outside the gene matches. Germline V gene lookup returns CDR1 DFQATT and CDR2 SNEGSKA (reference sequence). CDR3 in DNA: TGCAGTGTTTCGACTAGCAGCGGGGAGCTGTTTTTT. This gives the protein CSVSTSSGELFF.

J is TRBJ2-4 and V is TRBV6-5; 8 bases align to TRBD2. CDR3 length: 16 residues. Germline assignment: CDR1 MNHEY and CDR2 SVGAGI. Trimming removed 1 base from V and 4 bases from J; junction bases left unmatched: 6. As DNA, the CDR3 is TGTGCCAGCAGTTACTTCCTAGCGGGTATTAAAAACATTCAGTACTTC. Amino acids: CASSYFLAGIKNIQYF.

The chain has TRBV3-1 and TRBJ2-3, with D possibly being TRBD1 or TRBD2 (6 bases each). CDR3 length equals 17 residues. V was pared by 4 bases and J by 4 bases, with 21 bases between. From germline, CDR1 is LGHDT and CDR2 YNNKEL (reference sequence). The CDR3 region has the DNA TGTGCCAGCAGCCGCCGGGTGTCGGGGGCCCTCGCAGATACGCAGTATTTT. Its translation is CASSRRVSGALADTQYF.

This clonotype was counted between two and nine times. The chain combines TRBV6-1 with TRBJ2-3; D not certain. There are 13 residues in the CDR3. The germline V gene has CDR1 MNHNS and CDR2 SASEGT. V lost 5 bases, J lost 8 bases, and 14 bases lay in between. The CDR3 DNA is TGTGCCAGCAGTCCAGAGCGTTCGGGTACGCAGTATTTT. Translation gives CASSPERSGTQYF.

This rearrangement joins TRBV4-1 to TRBJ1-6; 7 positions match TRBD1. With V trimmed by 0 bases and J by 6 bases, 8 bases remained unmatched. The CDR3 length is 17 residues. Germline loops: CDR1 MGHRA, CDR2 YSYEKL. CDR3 sequence (DNA): TGCGCCAGCAGCCAAGAGAAGGGGGCAGGGGTTAATTCACCCCTCCACTTT. Amino acid sequence: CASSQEKGAGVNSPLHF.

The chain has TRBV7-9 and TRBJ2-1, with D possibly matching TRBD1 (6 bases). CDR1 and CDR2 (germline): SEHNR, FQNEAQ (reference sequence). The CDR3 loop spans 16 amino acids. Trimming left V 5 bases short and J 4 bases short, with 18 bases between. CDR3: CASSSARDILYNEQFF. In DNA, the CDR3 is TGTGCCAGCAGCAGCGCCCGGGACATCCTTTACAATGAGCAGTTCTTC. The variable domain in full, completed from reference TRBV7-9 and TRBJ2-1, reads DTGVSQNPRHKITKRGQNVTFRCDPISEHNRLYWYRQTLGQGPEFLTYFQNEAQLEKSRLLSDRFSAERPKGSFSTLEIQRTEQGDSAMYLCASSSARDILYNEQFFGPGTRLTVL.

In its sample, this clonotype was seen a few times. The chain links TRBV5-1 to TRBJ1-4, with TRBD1 as a possible D gene (5 bases). V was cut by 4 bases and J by 6 bases, with 10 bases left in between. CDR3 size: 13 residues. CDR1 is SGHRS and CDR2 is YFSETQ in the germline V gene. The chain's CDR3 is CASSEGTDEKLFF. The CDR3 DNA follows: TGCGCCAGCAGCGAGGGGACGGATGAAAAACTGTTTTTT.

The table lists this clonotype with a few counts. The chain is built from TRBV6-1 and TRBJ2-3; TRBD1 is a possible D gene (6 bases). This CDR3 has 12 amino acids. V was cut by 6 bases and J by 4 bases, with 8 bases left in between. Looked up from germline, CDR1 is MNHNS and CDR2 is SASEGT. CDR3 protein: CASRPGADTQYF. In DNA, the CDR3 is TGTGCCAGCAGGCCAGGGGCAGATACGCAGTATTTT.

This clonotype occurred many times. The chain employs TRBV20-1 and TRBJ2-3; a possible D gene is TRBD2 (6 bases). The CDR3 is 12 amino acids. Trimming removed 3 bases at V and 3 bases at J, with 7 bases between. Germline V lookup: CDR1 DFQATT, CDR2 SNEGSKA (reference sequence). In DNA form, the CDR3 reads TGCAGTGCTAGCGGGAGTACAGATACGCAGTATTTT. Protein: CSASGSTDTQYF.

This clonotype was seen just once. The V gene is TRBV11-1, the J gene TRBJ2-5; either TRBD1 or TRBD2 may fit D (6 bases each). The germline CDR1 and CDR2 sequences are SGHAT and FQDESV (reference sequence). Trimming stripped 2 bases from V and 5 bases from J, with 21 bases between. There are 17 residues in the CDR3. As DNA, the CDR3 is TGTGCCAGCAGCTTAACGATAAGGGGGGCAATTTTGGAGACCCAGTACTTC. This translates into CASSLTIRGAILETQYF. Using reference TRBV11-1 and TRBJ2-5 for the parts outside the CDR3, the full variable domain is EAEVAQSPRYKITEKSQAVAFWCDPISGHATLYWYRQILGQGPELLVQFQDESVVDDSQLPKDRFSAERLKGVDSTLKIQPAELGDSAMYLCASSLTIRGAILETQYFGPGTRLLVL.

This chain links TRBV6-1 with TRBJ2-4; 10 positions match TRBD2. After removal of 6 bases from V and 3 bases from J, the junction contained 5 bases not matched to a gene. This CDR3 is built from 15 residues. Germline values: CDR1 MNHNS, CDR2 SASEGT. The CDR3 coding sequence is TGTGCCAGCAGGAGGACTAGCGGTGGCAAAAACATTCAGTACTTC. As protein: CASRRTSGGKNIQYF.

This clonotype was recorded a few times. The J gene is TRBJ2-7, the V gene TRBV12-3 or TRBV12-4; 7 bases line up with TRBD2. J was trimmed by 5 bases and V by 6 bases; bases with no gene match: 7. The CDR3 spans 13 residues. The CDR3 DNA reads TGTGCCAGCAGCGTCGGGACTACACACGAGCAGTACTTC. Translating it yields CASSVGTTHEQYF.